The 18 T cell receptor beta chains presented below share a single source sample, sequenced in a study of cytomegalovirus exposure and HLA in healthy donors. Amplification used 60 Vbeta primers and 13 Jbeta primers. Generated by immunoSEQ multiplex PCR, the TCRdb table keeps only in-frame clones and is missing some. The sample shows 210,000 or so clones, roughly 80% of them seen only once. Sequencing was performed on PBMCs. The source of these receptors is a girl aged 2 to 10 in good health and CMV-seronegative.

This clone was counted a few times. The rearrangement links TRBV2 to TRBJ1-1; D is unclear. The CDR3 runs 16 residues. Between the trimmed V and J ends, which lost 6 bases and 3 bases, there was a span of 20 bases. The germline CDR1 and CDR2 sequences are SNHLY and FYNNEI. DNA of the CDR3: TGTGCCAGCAGGGTTGAGTTAGCCCAGATTTACACTGAAGCTTTCTTT. It translates to CASRVELAQIYTEAFF. Full variable domain (missing parts from reference TRBV2 and TRBJ1-1): EPEVTQTPSHQVTQMGQEVILRCVPISNHLYFYWYRQILGQKVEFLVSFYNNEISEKSEIFDDQFSVERPDGSNFTLKIRSTKLEDSAMYFCASRVELAQIYTEAFFGQGTRLTVV.

This chain joins TRBV6-5 and TRBJ2-1, with TRBD2 matching over 7 bases. Germline V gene data show CDR1 as MNHEY and CDR2 as SVGAGI. The CDR3 spans 15 residues. Trimming at V came to 6 bases and at J to 4 bases, leaving 9 bases not matched to a gene. The CDR3 nucleotides are TGTGCCAGCAGACACGGGCGGGGGATTTACAATGAGCAGTTCTTC. Its translation: CASRHGRGIYNEQFF.

This clone has just a few counts. The J gene is TRBJ1-4, the V gene TRBV10-3; 7 bases are shared with TRBD1. CDR3 length: 18 amino acids. Germline V gene lookup returns CDR1 ENHRY and CDR2 SYGVKD. V lost 0 bases and J lost 3; bases outside the gene matches: 10. The CDR3 here is CAISESTGALGPNEKLFF. CDR3 coding DNA: TGTGCCATCAGTGAGTCTACAGGGGCCCTTGGTCCTAATGAAAAACTGTTTTTT.

The rearrangement joins TRBV15 to TRBJ1-2; D gene uncertain. V lost 0 bases and J lost 4, with 21 bases in between. Per the germline V gene, CDR1 is LNHNV and CDR2 is YYDKDF (reference sequence). This CDR3 is 18 amino acids long. The CDR3 bases are TGTGCCACCAGCAGAGACAACAACCTCCTAGGGAGGGCCTATGGCTACACCTTC. It yields the protein CATSRDNNLLGRAYGYTF.

The V gene is TRBV7-9, the J gene TRBJ2-7; 10 bases are a match to TRBD1. V shed 5 bases, J shed 3 bases, and the junction held 10 bases outside the gene matches. This CDR3 comprises 16 residues. The germline CDR1 and CDR2 sequences are SEHNR and FQNEAQ (reference sequence). The CDR3 DNA reads TGTGCCAGCAGCCCCTCCCCGGGACAGGGGTACTACGAGCAGTACTTC. Translating gives CASSPSPGQGYYEQYF.

This rearrangement joins TRBV5-1 to TRBJ2-7; 9 bases map to TRBD2. V lost 0 bases, J lost 4 bases, and 5 bases stayed unmatched. The V gene's germline CDR1 is SGHRS and CDR2 YFSETQ. The CDR3 spans 15 residues. CDR3 nucleotides: TGCGCCAGCAGCTTGGCCAGCGGGAGGCCTTACGAGCAGTACTTC. This gives the protein CASSLASGRPYEQYF.

With regard to this clone: The sample contains more than one DNA sequence encoding this CDR3. The chain joins TRBV6-1 to TRBJ2-7, with TRBD2 identical over 7 bases. CDR1 MNHNS and CDR2 SASEGT come from the germline V gene. The CDR3 length is 12 residues. Germline trimming cut 6 bases from V and 4 bases from J; bases unmatched to any gene: 3. CDR3 region: CASSGGSYEQYF. Here the CDR3 DNA reads TGTGCCAGCAGCGGGGGGAGTTACGAGCAGTACTTC.

The J gene is TRBJ2-5, the V gene TRBV4-2; 9 positions agree with TRBD2. V dropped 1 base and J dropped 11; count of bases not matched to a gene: 11. Germline assignment: CDR1 LGHNA and CDR2 YNFKEQ. There are 15 residues in the CDR3. CDR3 residues: CASSQVAGGAFEQYF. The CDR3, as DNA: TGTGCCAGCAGCCAAGTCGCGGGAGGGGCTTTTGAGCAGTACTTC.

This rearrangement joins TRBV25-1 to TRBJ2-1, with 7 bases fitting TRBD1. From germline, CDR1 is MGHDK and CDR2 SYGVNS. The V segment lost 5 bases and the J segment 0 bases; nucleotides outside the gene matches: 4. The CDR3 covers 15 residues. For the CDR3, the DNA is TGTGCCAGCAGTATAGGGGGCGTCTCCTACAATGAGCAGTTCTTC. Translation: CASSIGGVSYNEQFF.

Comments on this clone: The same CDR3 is also encoded by other DNA sequences in this sample. The chain couples TRBV20-1 to TRBJ1-1, with TRBD1 as a possible D gene (6 bases). Germline assignment: CDR1 DFQATT and CDR2 SNEGSKA (reference sequence). This CDR3 is 11 amino acids long. Between the trimmed V and J ends, which lost 1 base and 11 bases, there was a span of 11 bases. The CDR3 DNA is TGCAGTGCTAGAGTAGGGCAGGGGGCTTTCTTT. It codes for CSARVGQGAFF.

The chain carries TRBV6-6 and TRBJ2-1, with 8 positions matching TRBD2. The trim removed 6 bases at V and 7 bases at J, leaving 11 bases unmatched. Germline CDR1 MNHNY, CDR2 SVGAGI (reference sequence). CDR3 size: 15 residues. CDR3 sequence reads: CASSLRGGSSNEQFF. CDR3 DNA: TGTGCCAGCAGCCTCCGGGGGGGTTCATCAAATGAGCAGTTCTTC.

This sequence joins TRBV10-3 and TRBJ1-2; 10 nucleotides align to TRBD1. V lost 3 bases and J lost 5; bases outside the gene matches: 6. The germline gives CDR1 ENHRY, CDR2 SYGVKD. The CDR3 is 15 amino acids. Here the CDR3 reads CAISDVRDRGYGYTF. The DNA of the CDR3 is TGTGCCATCAGTGACGTTAGGGACAGGGGTTATGGCTACACCTTC.

The chain has TRBV7-9 and TRBJ1-1; a weak D match, TRBD1 (6 bases). Looked up from germline, CDR1 is SEHNR and CDR2 is FQNEAQ (reference sequence). The CDR3 extends over 16 amino acids. The germline V and J ends were trimmed by 5 bases and 3 bases, with 19 bases remaining between them. The DNA for the CDR3 is TGTGCCAGCAGCGCCCTGACTGGGAGGGGGGACACTGAAGCTTTCTTT. It translates to CASSALTGRGDTEAFF.

This clone was observed a single time. This sequence joins TRBV6-1 and TRBJ2-7; 8 nucleotides line up with TRBD1. Germline-derived CDR1 and CDR2 are MNHNS and SASEGT. The CDR3 is 14 residues long. Trimming at V came to 10 bases and at J to 3 bases, leaving 11 bases not matched to a gene. DNA of the CDR3: TGTGCCACCCCTTCAGGCACAGGGGGCTACGAGCAGTACTTC. The encoded protein is CATPSGTGGYEQYF.

The chain combines TRBV25-1 with TRBJ2-3, with TRBD1 as a possible D gene (5 bases). Germline V gene lookup returns CDR1 MGHDK and CDR2 SYGVNS. V was shortened by 10 bases and J by 2 bases, with 16 bases between the two germline ends. The CDR3 has 14 residues. The CDR3 region has the DNA TGTGCCACCCAGGGCGGCGGAGACACAGATACGCAGTATTTT. Its translation: CATQGGGDTDTQYF.

This clone was seen a handful of times. J is TRBJ1-2 and V is TRBV6-5; 7 positions agree with TRBD1. CDR3 length equals 14 residues. The V and J ends lost 5 bases and 3 bases, in that order; junction bases with no gene match: 6. Germline lookup yields CDR1 MNHEY and CDR2 SVGAGI. The CDR3 DNA follows: TGTGCCAGCAGTACAGGGGTTATGGACTATGGCTACACCTTC. Amino acids: CASSTGVMDYGYTF.

The gene calls are TRBV6-1 and TRBJ2-5; possible D gene TRBD1, 5 bases. This CDR3 has 11 residues. The V and J ends lost 9 bases and 5 bases respectively, with 10 bases between them. The germline V gene has CDR1 MNHNS and CDR2 SASEGT. The CDR3 DNA is TGTGCCAGTTGGGCAGGGGAGACCCAGTACTTC. Amino acid sequence: CASWAGETQYF.

Comments on this clone: One end of the junction is discordant with germline, which a read error may explain. The rearrangement joins TRBV27 to TRBJ1-1; a weak D match, TRBD1 (5 bases). In germline, CDR1 is MNHEY, CDR2 SMNVEV (reference sequence). The CDR3 extends over 13 amino acids. The CDR3 is CASSLPTRGPAVF. The CDR3 DNA is TGTGCCAGCAGTTTACCCACGCGGGGACCCGCCGTCTTT.